Below, 14 T cell receptor beta chains from the same sample are listed, as sequenced in a study of blood T cell repertoires in COVID-19. The protocol was immunoSEQ multiplex PCR, while the TCRdb copy is restricted to in-frame clones and leaves out a portion. The table records under 300,000 clones, about 86% of them present only once. What was sequenced was PBMCs or T cells enriched from blood (not recorded which). These receptors were obtained from a woman aged 40 to 50 with acute COVID-19.

V is TRBV5-1 and J is TRBJ1-1, with 8 bases aligning to TRBD1. The junction had 7 bases not matched to a gene; V was cut back by 3 bases and J by 0 bases. This CDR3 has 16 amino acids. CDR1 is SGHRS and CDR2 is YFSETQ in the germline V gene. CDR3 amino acids: CASSSGTGNMNTEAFF. The CDR3, as DNA: TGCGCCAGCAGCTCCGGGACAGGTAATATGAACACTGAAGCTTTCTTT.

The rearrangement uses TRBV19 and TRBJ1-5; D gene uncertain. Deletions cut 1 base from V and 3 bases from J, with 4 bases between. The CDR3 length is 13 residues. Germline V gene data show CDR1 as LNHDA and CDR2 as SQIVND (reference sequence). The CDR3 sequence: CASSIALNQPQHF. In DNA form, the CDR3 reads TGTGCCAGTAGTATAGCACTCAATCAGCCCCAGCATTTT.

This rearrangement joins TRBV18 to TRBJ2-2; 7 nucleotides align to TRBD1. The CDR3 length is 19 residues. The germline V gene encodes CDR1 KGHSH and CDR2 LQKENI. The junction had 15 bases not matched to a gene; V was cut back by 3 bases and J by 2 bases. The CDR3 protein is CASSPAFRGRQSNTGELFF. The CDR3 DNA reads as TGTGCCAGCTCACCTGCTTTCAGGGGGAGACAAAGTAACACCGGGGAGCTGTTTTTT. Full variable domain (outside the CDR3, taken from reference TRBV18 and TRBJ2-2): NAGVMQNPRHLVRRRGQEARLRCSPMKGHSHVYWYRQLPEEGLKFMVYLQKENIIDESGMPKERFSAEFPKEGPSILRIQQVVRGDSAAYFCASSPAFRGRQSNTGELFFGEGSRLTVL.

The rearrangement links TRBV4-1 to TRBJ2-1, with 12 bases identical to TRBD2. Per the germline V gene, CDR1 is MGHRA and CDR2 is YSYEKL. Losses at the gene ends were 4 bases for V and 15 bases for J; bases not matched to a gene: 10. This CDR3 region has 14 residues. The CDR3 coding sequence is TGCGCCAGCAGCCCCAATCTAGCGGGAGGGCGCGTGTTCTTC. This translates into CASSPNLAGGRVFF.

This clone was found once. An end of the junction differs from the germline gene, which may be a read error. The J gene is TRBJ1-1, the V gene TRBV6-5; D is perhaps TRBD1 (5 bases). Per the germline V gene, CDR1 is MNHEY and CDR2 is SVGAGI. The CDR3 runs to 14 residues. CDR3 residues: CASSSRVSDTEAFF. The CDR3 coding sequence is TGTGCCAGCAGTTCTCGGGTGTCGGACACTGAGGCTTTCTTT.

The chain carries TRBV25-1 and TRBJ2-3; 9 nucleotides match TRBD2. Trimming removed 2 bases from V and 2 bases from J; junction bases left unmatched: 2. CDR3 length: 15 residues. Germline lookup yields CDR1 MGHDK and CDR2 SYGVNS. CDR3: CASSELAGTTDTQYF. For the CDR3, the DNA is TGTGCCAGCAGTGAACTAGCGGGGACCACAGATACGCAGTATTTT. Variable domain in full (rest from reference TRBV25-1 and TRBJ2-3): EADIYQTPRYLVIGTGKKITLECSQTMGHDKMYWYQQDPGMELHLIHYSYGVNSTEKGDLSSESTVSRIRTEHFPLTLESARPSHTSQYLCASSELAGTTDTQYFGPGTRLTVL.

V usage is TRBV3-1 (or the pseudogene TRBV3-2) and J usage is TRBJ2-7; D not certain. The germline gives CDR1 LGHDT, CDR2 YNNKEL (reference sequence). Trimming took 3 bases from V and 5 from J, leaving 8 bases between them. This CDR3 is 12 amino acids long. The CDR3 protein is CASSHPNNEQYF. CDR3 bases: TGTGCCAGCAGCCACCCCAACAACGAGCAGTACTTC.

V and J are TRBV10-1 and TRBJ2-7, with 7 bases aligning to TRBD2. The CDR3 is 12 amino acids. Germline CDR1 and CDR2: WNHNN and SYGVQD (reference sequence). The V and J ends lost 2 bases and 6 bases, in that order; junction bases with no gene match: 1. DNA for the CDR3: TGCGCCAGCAGTGAGAGCGGGATCGAGCAGTACTTC. Translated: CASSESGIEQYF.

The J gene is TRBJ1-1, the V gene TRBV12-3 or TRBV12-4; D unresolved. This CDR3 has 13 residues. Trimming left V 3 bases short and J 7 bases short, with 12 bases between. CDR3 residues: CASSFRGFGEAFF. For the CDR3, the DNA is TGTGCCAGCAGTTTCCGGGGTTTTGGTGAAGCTTTCTTT.

The V call is TRBV6-5, the J call TRBJ2-5, with D perhaps TRBD2 (5 bases). Germline assignment: CDR1 MNHEY and CDR2 SVGAGI. Trimming pared 4 bases from V and 5 bases from J, leaving 5 bases between. CDR3 size: 11 residues. The CDR3 protein is CASSWRETQYF. The CDR3 nucleotides are TGTGCCAGCAGTTGGAGGGAGACCCAGTACTTC.

The sample holds a few counts of this clone. The chain employs TRBV7-9 and TRBJ2-7; 14 nucleotides agree with TRBD2. The CDR3 contains 17 residues. The junction had 9 bases not matched to a gene; V was cut back by 1 base and J by 7 bases. CDR1 and CDR2 from the germline V gene are SEHNR and FQNEAQ (reference sequence). The DNA of the CDR3 is TGTGCCAGCAGCTTAGACTTCGGGACTAGCGGGAGTGAAGAGCAGTACTTC. Translated, it gives CASSLDFGTSGSEEQYF.

The genes are TRBV25-1 and TRBJ1-1; unclear D gene. The CDR3 sequence is 15 residues long. V was shortened by 2 bases and J by 0 bases, with 10 bases between the two germline ends. Germline V gene sequence: CDR1 MGHDK, CDR2 SYGVNS. In DNA form, the CDR3 reads TGTGCCAGCAGTGAACCGAGAGGGATGAACACTGAAGCTTTCTTT. It yields the protein CASSEPRGMNTEAFF.

V and J are TRBV9 and TRBJ2-1; TRBD2 might be the D (6 bases). V was pared by 0 bases and J by 3 bases, with 10 bases between. Germline V gives CDR1 SGDLS, CDR2 YYNGEE. This CDR3 contains 15 residues. CDR3 residues: CASSVGGSGYNEQFF. CDR3 DNA sequence: TGTGCCAGCAGCGTAGGGGGTAGCGGCTACAATGAGCAGTTCTTC.

The gene calls are TRBV12-5 and TRBJ1-5; possible D gene TRBD1, 6 bases. Between the trimmed V and J ends, which lost 1 base and 9 bases, there was a span of 7 bases. The CDR3 consists of 12 residues. The germline V gene has CDR1 LGHNT and CDR2 FRNRAP. CDR3 bases: TGTGCTAGTGGTTTGGGAGGGGGGCCCCAGCATTTT. As protein: CASGLGGGPQHF.